This is a list of T cell receptor beta chains from one sample in a study of blood T cell repertoires in COVID-19. The assay was immunoSEQ multiplex PCR, and TCRdb's table has in-frame clones only and misses some. The data show approximately 460,000 clones, 80% to 90% seen once. The sequenced material came from peripheral blood. These receptors originate from a man aged 18 to 29 with COVID-19, enrolled during active disease. The CDR3 runs from the conserved cysteine through the conserved F or W. A D gene is named only where the DNA matches it firmly. The size field is filled for only some rows; it gives once, few, many or a size class.

TRBJ1-4,.,.,TRBV7-6,14,CASSLEGQGEKLFF,TGTGCCAGCAGTTTAGAGGGGCAGGGTGAAAAACTGTTTTTT
TRBJ1-3,once,TRBD1,TRBV30,13,CAWSEGAGNTIYF,TGTGCCTGGAGTGAGGGGGCCGGAAACACCATATATTTT
TRBJ2-5,.,.,TRBV3-1/TRBV3-2,13,CASSHRSPETQYF,TGTGCCAGCAGCCATAGGAGCCCAGAGACCCAGTACTTC
TRBJ2-1,once,TRBD1,TRBV5-1,16,CASSLRPGTAYNEQFF,TGCGCCAGCAGCTTACGTCCCGGGACAGCCTACAATGAGCAGTTCTTC
TRBJ2-3,.,TRBD1,TRBV6-5,15,CASSYARTGTDTQYF,TGTGCCAGCAGTTATGCCAGGACAGGGACGGATACGCAGTATTTT
TRBJ2-5,.,.,TRBV19,15,CASSTGKILQETQYF,TGTGCCAGTAGTACGGGTAAAATCCTACAAGAGACCCAGTACTTC
TRBJ1-2,.,TRBD1,TRBV3-1/TRBV3-2,14,CASSPQGGVFGYTF,TGTGCCAGCAGCCCCCAAGGGGGCGTGTTTGGCTACACCTTC
TRBJ1-1,.,.,TRBV5-4,14,CASSETSEYTEAFF,TGTGCCAGCAGCGAGACTTCCGAGTACACTGAAGCTTTCTTT
TRBJ2-6,.,.,TRBV7-9,14,CASSLEAEGNVLTF,TGTGCCAGCAGCCTTGAAGCGGAAGGCAACGTCCTGACTTTC
TRBJ2-3,.,.,TRBV10-1,15,CASSESGVGGNTQYF,TGCGCCAGCAGTGAGTCGGGAGTAGGGGGAAATACGCAGTATTTT
TRBJ2-5,once,.,TRBV29-1,12,CSVGGLGETQYF,TGCAGCGTCGGGGGGCTCGGGGAGACCCAGTACTTC
TRBJ2-1,.,TRBD2,TRBV7-6,15,CASSLVGSGVNEQFF,TGTGCCAGCAGCTTAGTTGGTAGCGGGGTCAATGAGCAGTTCTTC
TRBJ1-2,.,TRBD1,TRBV5-1,14,CASMPTGSPYGYTF,TGCGCCAGCATGCCGACAGGGTCCCCCTATGGCTACACCTTC
TRBJ1-1,.,TRBD1,TRBV11-2,15,CASSNTGEPNTEAFF,TGTGCCAGCAGCAATACAGGGGAGCCTAACACTGAAGCTTTCTTT
TRBJ2-5,.,.,TRBV5-4,15,CASSLGSALGETQYF,TGTGCCAGCAGCCTGGGTTCAGCCCTAGGAGAGACCCAGTACTTC
TRBJ2-4,.,TRBD1,TRBV4-1,12,CASRGGGGQEYF,TGCGCCAGCAGAGGAGGTGGCGGACAGGAGTACTTC
TRBJ2-1,.,TRBD1,TRBV4-1,15,CASSQPDRGSNEQFF,TGCGCCAGCAGCCAACCGGACAGGGGGTCCAATGAGCAGTTCTTC
TRBJ1-5,.,.,TRBV7-9,15,CASSLVGGEGQPQHF,TGTGCCAGCAGCTTAGTAGGAGGCGAAGGACAGCCCCAGCATTTT
TRBJ1-2,.,TRBD1,TRBV6-5,14,CASRDSGSYQGYTF,TGTGCCAGTCGGGACAGCGGATCCTATCAGGGCTACACCTTC
TRBJ2-7,.,TRBD2,TRBV12-5,15,CASGLSSGRAVEQYF,TGTGCTAGTGGTTTGAGTAGCGGGAGGGCGGTGGAGCAGTACTTC
TRBJ2-1,.,.,TRBV5-4,17,CASSDTPETGSYNEQFF,TGTGCCAGCAGCGACACACCCGAGACGGGATCCTACAATGAGCAGTTCTTC
TRBJ1-2,.,.,TRBV7-6,16,CASSSGLGAFNYGYTF,TGTGCCAGCAGCTCCGGGTTGGGGGCCTTTAACTATGGCTACACCTTC
TRBJ2-3,.,TRBD2,TRBV18,15,CASSSVAGDTDTQYF,TGTGCCAGCTCATCTGTAGCGGGGGACACAGATACGCAGTATTTT
TRBJ2-2,.,.,TRBV5-4,12,CASSPGVGELFF,TGTGCCAGCAGCCCCGGAGTCGGGGAGCTGTTTTTT
TRBJ2-1,.,TRBD2,TRBV4-1,15,CASSQTSGGYNEQFF,TGCGCCAGCAGCCAAACTAGCGGGGGTTACAATGAGCAGTTCTTC
TRBJ2-7,.,.,TRBV20-1,11,CSARAVYEQYF,TGCAGTGCTAGGGCGGTCTACGAGCAGTACTTC
TRBJ2-1,.,.,TRBV5-1,15,CASSSRGGSYNEQFF,TGCGCCAGCAGCTCGAGAGGCGGCTCCTACAATGAGCAGTTCTTC
TRBJ1-2,.,TRBD1,TRBV7-8,17,CASSPASGQGANYGYTF,TGTGCCAGCAGCCCAGCCTCGGGACAGGGGGCTAACTATGGCTACACCTTC
TRBJ1-2,once,.,TRBV24-1,16,CATSDPVGASNYGYTF,TGTGCCACCAGTGACCCCGTCGGTGCTTCTAACTATGGCTACACCTTC
TRBJ2-1,.,.,TRBV12-3/TRBV12-4,13,CASSLQGNNEQFF,TGTGCCAGCAGTTTACAGGGGAACAATGAGCAGTTCTTC
TRBJ1-1,.,.,TRBV14,17,CASSHPGTTVMNTEAFF,TGTGCCAGCAGCCATCCCGGAACCACAGTAATGAACACTGAAGCTTTCTTT
TRBJ1-3,.,.,TRBV7-9,15,CASSHDTRSGNTIYF,TGTGCCAGCAGCCACGACACCCGCTCTGGAAACACCATATATTTT
TRBJ1-1,.,.,TRBV5-1,16,CASSFAPRQGRDEAFF,TGCGCCAGCAGCTTTGCTCCCAGGCAGGGGAGAGATGAAGCTTTCTTT
TRBJ2-7,.,.,TRBV19,13,CASREGGSYEQYF,TGTGCCAGTCGAGAGGGGGGGAGTTACGAGCAGTACTTC
TRBJ2-2,.,TRBD2,TRBV4-1,20,CASSQEMRYGGKTNTGELFF,TGCGCCAGCAGCCAAGAGATGCGTTACGGGGGGAAAACGAACACCGGGGAGCTGTTTTTT
TRBJ2-2,.,TRBD2,TRBV7-2,19,CASSLPRSTSGRATGELFF,TGTGCCAGCAGCTTACCCAGATCTACTAGCGGGAGGGCCACCGGGGAGCTGTTTTTT
TRBJ2-2,.,.,TRBV19,16,CASSITLRDYTGELFF,TGTGCCAGTAGTATCACCCTCCGGGACTACACCGGGGAGCTGTTTTTT
TRBJ1-2,.,.,TRBV5-6,14,CASRVRDGNYGYTF,TGTGCCAGCAGGGTGCGGGACGGAAACTATGGCTACACCTTC
TRBJ2-3,.,TRBD2,TRBV3-1/TRBV3-2,14,CASSRTSGTDTQYF,TGTGCCAGCAGCCGGACTAGCGGGACAGATACGCAGTATTTT
TRBJ1-3,.,.,TRBV6-5,14,CASGGSNSGNTIYF,TGTGCCAGCGGGGGGTCGAACTCTGGAAACACCATATATTTT
TRBJ2-1,.,.,TRBV27,16,CASSPRYGRDYNEQFF,TGTGCCAGCAGTCCCCGATACGGGCGGGATTACAATGAGCAGTTCTTC
TRBJ2-1,.,.,TRBV5-4,16,CASSSPTEGLGNEQFF,TGTGCCAGCAGCTCCCCCACGGAGGGCCTAGGGAATGAGCAGTTCTTC
TRBJ2-3,.,.,TRBV4-1,15,CASSPYLSLTDTQYF,TGCGCCAGCAGCCCTTATCTTAGCCTTACAGATACGCAGTATTTT
TRBJ2-3,.,TRBD1,TRBV6-5,14,CASSYRGRTDTQYF,TGTGCCAGCAGTTACAGGGGGCGCACAGATACGCAGTATTTT
TRBJ2-2,.,.,TRBV19,14,CASTRGSGTGELFF,TGTGCCAGTACTAGAGGGTCGGGCACCGGGGAGCTGTTTTTT
TRBJ1-5,few,.,TRBV3-1/TRBV3-2,15,CASSQEAHREQPQHF,TGTGCCAGCAGCCAAGAGGCCCACAGGGAGCAGCCCCAGCATTTT
TRBJ2-7,.,TRBD1,TRBV4-2,15,CASSQGTGAAYEQYF,TGTGCCAGCAGCCAAGGGACAGGGGCGGCCTACGAGCAGTACTTC
TRBJ2-3,.,TRBD1,TRBV18,13,CASSPAGGYAQYF,TGTGCCAGCTCACCTGCAGGGGGCTATGCGCAGTATTTT
TRBJ2-1,.,.,TRBV19,15,CASSMEWVRINEQFF,TGTGCCAGTAGTATGGAGTGGGTTCGGATTAATGAGCAGTTCTTC
TRBJ1-5,.,.,TRBV7-9,17,CASSLQRGKNSNQPQHF,TGTGCCAGCAGCTTGCAGCGCGGGAAGAACAGCAATCAGCCCCAGCATTTT
TRBJ2-3,.,.,TRBV6-4,13,CASSEARGSTQYF,TGTGCCAGCAGTGAGGCCCGGGGGTCCACGCAGTATTTT
TRBJ2-2,.,.,TRBV6-4,15,CASSPGPPEAGELFF,TGTGCCAGCAGCCCGGGCCCCCCGGAGGCCGGGGAGCTGTTTTTT
TRBJ2-3,.,TRBD1,TRBV3-1/TRBV3-2,16,CASSRWGTGWANTQYF,TGTGCCAGCAGCCGGTGGGGGACAGGGTGGGCGAATACGCAGTATTTT
TRBJ1-2,.,TRBD1,TRBV4-1,15,CASSQVGTGADGYTF,TGCGCCAGCAGCCAAGTGGGGACAGGGGCTGATGGCTACACCTTC
TRBJ1-2,.,TRBD1,TRBV3-1/TRBV3-2,15,CASSQGDRKGYGYTF,TGTGCCAGCAGCCAAGGGGACAGGAAGGGGTATGGCTACACCTTC
TRBJ1-5,once,TRBD1,TRBV19,15,CASSSRQGAGQPQHF,TGTGCCAGTAGCTCTCGACAGGGGGCCGGTCAGCCCCAGCATTTT
TRBJ2-2,.,TRBD1,TRBV4-2,19,CASSQPPGGADLYTGELFF,TGTGCCAGCAGCCAACCACCAGGGGGCGCGGATCTGTACACCGGGGAGCTGTTTTTT
TRBJ1-6,.,.,TRBV10-3,14,CAISNRQTNSPLHF,TGTGCCATCAGCAACCGACAGACTAATTCACCCCTCCACTTT
TRBJ2-7,.,.,TRBV5-4,14,CASSEEMNAYEQYF,TGTGCCAGCTCCGAGGAGATGAACGCCTACGAGCAGTACTTC